This T cell receptor (beta chain) was profiled in a study of neurological immune-mediated disorders. The study's findings and limits: A possible signature appeared as one related-CDR3 cluster, in which phylogenetic grouping placed the repertoires of 18 of 34 multiple sclerosis patients.

This clonotype came up many times. What it recognizes is unknown. By 5'RACE with 10-nucleotide random UMIs, the cDNA was made. Whenever a sequencing run was performed, it yielded over 160 million TCR-beta sequences from 15-18 subjects. TCRdb reprocessed the 5' RACE reads via MiXCR and lists one record per CDR3 protein. Among tens of thousands of distinct CDR3 sequences listed, 4% to 6% were seen once. This CDR3 contains 16 residues. Germline values: CDR1 SGHRS, CDR2 YFSETQ. Trimming took off 0 bases at V and 8 bases at J, with 18 bases between the two ends. V gene TRBV5-1 combines with J gene TRBJ2-4; D ambiguous. This sequence was found in a woman aged 45-65 years with multiple sclerosis. The sample was PBMCs. The CDR3 DNA reads as TGCGCCAGCAGCTTGGCCCTGGGGATCGTCGGTGACATTCAGTACTTC. This translates into CASSLALGIVGDIQYF. Together with reference TRBV5-1 and TRBJ2-4, the CDR3 gives the full variable domain: KAGVTQTPRYLIKTRGQQVTLSCSPISGHRSVSWYQQTPGQGLQFLFEYFSETQRNKGNFPGRFSGRQFSNSRSEMNVSTLELGDSALYLCASSLALGIVGDIQYFGAGTRLSVL.